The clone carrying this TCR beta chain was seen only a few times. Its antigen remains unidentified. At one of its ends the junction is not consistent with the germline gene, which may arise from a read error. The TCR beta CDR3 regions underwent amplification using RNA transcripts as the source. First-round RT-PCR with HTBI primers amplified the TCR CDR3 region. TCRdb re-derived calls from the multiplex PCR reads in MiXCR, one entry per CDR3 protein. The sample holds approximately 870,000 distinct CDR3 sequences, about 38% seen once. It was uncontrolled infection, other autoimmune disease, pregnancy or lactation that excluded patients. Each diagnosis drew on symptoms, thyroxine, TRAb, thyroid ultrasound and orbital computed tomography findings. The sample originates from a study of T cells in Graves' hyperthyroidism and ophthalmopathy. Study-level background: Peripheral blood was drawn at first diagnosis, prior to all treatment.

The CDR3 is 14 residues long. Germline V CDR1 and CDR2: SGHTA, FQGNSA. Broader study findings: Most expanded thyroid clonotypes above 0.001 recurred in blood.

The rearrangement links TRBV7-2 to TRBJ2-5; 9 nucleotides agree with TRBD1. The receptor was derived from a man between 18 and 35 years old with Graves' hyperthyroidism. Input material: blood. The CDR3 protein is CASSHRGLEETQYF. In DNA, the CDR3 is TGCGCCAGCAGCCACAGGGGGCTAGAGGAGACCCAGTACTTC.